A single sample is the source of the 8 T cell receptor beta chains below, sequenced in a study of blood T cell repertoires in COVID-19. The method was immunoSEQ multiplex PCR; TCRdb's version includes in-frame clones alone and lacks a portion of them. The sample includes some 250,000 clones, just under 90% of them seen just once. The material sequenced was PBMCs or T cells enriched from blood (not recorded which). The receptors were gathered from a woman aged 25 to 39 with acute COVID-19.

This clone has only a few counts. The rearrangement links TRBV5-8 to TRBJ2-7, with 8 nucleotides matching TRBD1. V lost 2 bases to trimming and J lost 1 base; unmatched junction nucleotides: 5. This CDR3 has 15 residues. Germline V gene data show CDR1 as SGHTS and CDR2 as YDEGEE. CDR3 coding DNA: TGTGCCAGCAGCTTATCCCGGGACAGGTCCTACGAGCAGTACTTC. It specifies CASSLSRDRSYEQYF.

The gene calls are TRBV7-2 and TRBJ1-4; 7 bases agree with TRBD1. The germline CDR1 and CDR2 sequences are SGHTA and FQGNSA. The CDR3 length is 16 residues. The V gene end was trimmed by 7 bases and the J gene end by 0 bases; junction bases not matched to a gene: 8. DNA for the CDR3: TGTGCCAGCACCTTTGGACAGGAGGCAACTAATGAAAAACTGTTTTTT. Translation gives CASTFGQEATNEKLFF.

V is TRBV7-2 and J is TRBJ1-5; no definite D call. Germline CDR1 SGHTA, CDR2 FQGNSA. The CDR3 consists of 13 residues. Trimming pared 2 bases from V and 7 bases from J, leaving 9 bases between. In nucleotides, the CDR3 is TGTGCCAGCAGCTTAAACGGGTTCCAGCCCCAGCATTTT. Protein sequence: CASSLNGFQPQHF.

The gene calls are TRBV7-9 and TRBJ1-1; D is possibly TRBD1 (5 bases). The V end was cut by 4 bases, the J end by 8 bases, with 8 bases between. CDR3 length equals 11 residues. Germline V lookup: CDR1 SEHNR, CDR2 FQNEAQ (reference sequence). The CDR3 is CASSYGQEAFF. In DNA, the CDR3 is TGTGCCAGCAGCTACGGACAAGAAGCTTTCTTT.

This clone was seen a single time. This chain links TRBV5-1 with TRBJ2-1; 11 nucleotides match TRBD2. CDR1 is SGHRS, CDR2 YFSETQ, per germline. Losses at the gene ends were 4 bases for V and 7 bases for J; bases not matched to a gene: 7. The CDR3 length is 15 residues. In DNA form, the CDR3 reads TGCGCCAGCAGCCAGACTAGCGGGGTGGGGAATGAGCAGTTCTTC. Translation: CASSQTSGVGNEQFF. Full variable domain (remainder filled in from reference TRBV5-1 and TRBJ2-1): KAGVTQTPRYLIKTRGQQVTLSCSPISGHRSVSWYQQTPGQGLQFLFEYFSETQRNKGNFPGRFSGRQFSNSRSEMNVSTLELGDSALYLCASSQTSGVGNEQFFGPGTRLTVL.

J is TRBJ2-2 and V is TRBV7-9, with 7 bases fitting TRBD1. This CDR3 contains 13 residues. Losses at the gene ends were 4 bases for V and 6 bases for J; bases not matched to a gene: 2. CDR1 is SEHNR and CDR2 is FQNEAQ in the germline V gene (reference sequence). DNA for the CDR3: TGTGCCAGCAGCTACAGGGGATCCGGGGAGCTGTTTTTT. As protein: CASSYRGSGELFF.

The chain carries TRBV2 and TRBJ2-1; 7 bases line up with TRBD1. CDR1 and CDR2 (germline): SNHLY, FYNNEI. CDR3 length equals 15 residues. V lost 6 bases and J lost 5; bases outside the gene matches: 10. CDR3 nucleotide sequence: TGTGCCAGCAGGACCGGGACAGAAGTAGACAATGAGCAGTTCTTC. Its translation is CASRTGTEVDNEQFF.

The CDR3 here is CASSYSRGPPSPLHF. The CDR3 DNA is TGTGCCAGCAGTTACTCGAGGGGGCCTCCTTCACCCCTCCACTTT. The chain links TRBV6-5 to TRBJ1-6; 7 bases match TRBD1. The CDR3 loop spans 15 amino acids. V gave up 0 bases and J gave up 9 bases; unmatched junction bases: 5. Germline CDR1 is MNHEY and CDR2 is SVGAGI.